A single sample is the source of the 10 T cell receptor beta chains below, sequenced in a study of CD8+ T cells in alopecia areata. Described treatment: oral pan-JAK inhibitor, 5-10 mg twice daily. It was cDNA, reverse transcribed from extracted RNA, that served as the sequencing template. The table came from immunoSEQ multiplex PCR; TCRdb's copy has only in-frame clones and leaves some out. This sample has around 200,000 clones, with about 53% found just once. This material consisted of CD8+ T cells sorted from blood, taken at week 24, from a patient treated with tofacitinib. These receptor sequences come from a human donor with alopecia areata.

The sample holds one count of this clone. The V call is TRBV13, the J call TRBJ2-7; D gene unclear. The V gene lost 2 bases and the J gene lost 2 bases, with 7 bases spanning the gap. The CDR3 loop spans 13 amino acids. The germline V gene has CDR1 PRHDT and CDR2 FYEKMQ (reference sequence). The CDR3 DNA follows: TGTGCCAGCAGCTTAAGCCAGACCTACGAGCAGTACTTC. Translation gives CASSLSQTYEQYF.

Only a few counts were recorded for this clone. This chain joins TRBV25-1 and TRBJ1-1; D is unclear. The V gene's germline CDR1 is MGHDK and CDR2 SYGVNS. This CDR3 has 14 amino acids. V was cut by 3 bases and J by 1 base, with 9 bases left in between. CDR3 DNA sequence: TGTGCCAGCAGTGATTGGGATGCGAACACTGAAGCTTTCTTT. Translation gives CASSDWDANTEAFF.

This clone came up a few times. The chain links TRBV6-6 to TRBJ1-1; D unresolved. CDR3 length: 14 amino acids. Germline values: CDR1 MNHNY, CDR2 SVGAGI (reference sequence). V was trimmed by 0 bases and J by 3 bases, leaving 8 bases between them. The CDR3 reads CASSYSPRYTEAFF. In DNA, the CDR3 is TGTGCCAGCAGTTACTCTCCCAGATACACTGAAGCTTTCTTT.

The genes are TRBV11-2 and TRBJ1-5, with D tentatively TRBD1 (5 bases). Germline CDR1 reads SGHAT; CDR2 reads FQNNGV. The CDR3 extends over 18 amino acids. The V end lost 5 bases, the J end lost 2 bases, and 22 bases lay between the germline ends. CDR3 in amino acids: CASSQTLNPREGNQPQHF. In DNA, the CDR3 is TGTGCCAGCAGCCAAACCTTAAATCCCAGGGAGGGCAATCAGCCCCAGCATTTT.

The chain uses TRBV10-2 and TRBJ2-3; D gene unclear. Per the germline V gene, CDR1 is WSHSY and CDR2 is SAAADI. The V and J ends lost 2 bases and 6 bases respectively, with 3 bases between them. The CDR3 has 11 residues. The DNA for the CDR3 is TGCGCCAGCAGTGAGACTGATACGCAGTATTTT. Residues: CASSETDTQYF.

This sequence joins TRBV27 and TRBJ1-6; 8 bases map to TRBD1. Trimming cost V 3 bases and J 6 bases; bases outside gene matches: 7. The CDR3 contains 16 residues. CDR1 and CDR2 (germline): MNHEY, SMNVEV (reference sequence). The CDR3 region has the DNA TGTGCCAGCAGTTTCTGGGCAGGGGGCGGTAATTCACCCCTCCACTTT. It translates to CASSFWAGGGNSPLHF.

V and J are TRBV30 and TRBJ1-2; no definite D call. The ends were cut back, 6 bases at V and 8 bases at J, with 13 bases in the middle. This CDR3 spans 11 amino acids. Germline V gene sequence: CDR1 GTSNPN, CDR2 SVGIG (reference sequence). The CDR3: CACWGTDGYTF. The CDR3 nucleotides read TGTGCCTGTTGGGGAACTGACGGCTACACCTTC.

V and J are TRBV4-3 and TRBJ2-3; D call uncertain. The germline CDR1 and CDR2 sequences are LGHNA and YSLEER. The V end lost 0 bases, the J end lost 0 bases, and 13 bases lay between the germline ends. The CDR3 loop spans 17 amino acids. As DNA, the CDR3 is TGCGCCAGCAGCCAAGAAGTCGGCGGATCTAGCACAGATACGCAGTATTTT. The encoded protein is CASSQEVGGSSTDTQYF.

This chain joins TRBV6-6 and TRBJ2-7; 8 bases map to TRBD1. The CDR3 extends over 16 amino acids. Germline lookup yields CDR1 MNHNY and CDR2 SVGAGI (reference sequence). J gave up 2 bases and V 8 bases, and 14 bases lay outside the gene matches. This CDR3 reads CASSGWTDREPYEQYF. The CDR3 DNA is TGTGCCAGCTCTGGGTGGACGGACAGGGAGCCCTACGAGCAGTACTTC.

In regard to this clone: Other DNA sequences in this specimen translate into the identical CDR3. V gene TRBV5-6 combines with J gene TRBJ1-5; D unclear. Germline CDR1 SGHDT, CDR2 YYEEEE. This CDR3 region has 12 residues. Deletions cut 0 bases from V and 4 bases from J, with 2 bases between. DNA of the CDR3: TGTGCCAGCAGCTTGGAAAATCAGCCCCAGCATTTT. Translating it yields CASSLENQPQHF.